Each of the 22 T cell receptor beta chains below was sequenced from the same sample in a study of blood T cells in healthy people across ages. Alongside a J-beta primer mix, a sample-barcoded 5' primer served in a second PCR lasting about 7 to 11 cycles. TCRdb passed the 5' RACE reads through MiXCR, listing each CDR3 protein once. The table has about 720,000 distinct CDR3 sequences, about 25% seen once; the top ten hold 3% to 4%. Separately, the same data were catalogued under a study of T cells of mothers and their children.

The sequencing input was blood. The receptors come from a boy younger than 18 in good health.

With regard to this clonotype: The junction differs from germline at one of its ends, possibly a read error. The genes are TRBV20-1 and TRBJ1-4; 8 bases match TRBD1. Germline V CDR1 and CDR2: DFQATT, SNEGSKA (reference sequence). This CDR3 spans 13 amino acids. The CDR3 loop reads CSARQGTIEKPFF. The DNA of the CDR3 is TGCAGTGCCAGACAGGGGACGATTGAAAAACCGTTTTTT.

V usage is TRBV2 and J usage is TRBJ2-1; the D is unclear. The CDR3 has 15 residues. The V gene lost 7 bases and the J gene lost 0 bases, with 13 bases spanning the gap. The V gene's germline CDR1 is SNHLY and CDR2 FYNNEI. CDR3 sequence reads: CASTSPWGSYNEQFF. The CDR3 nucleotides are TGTGCCAGCACTTCCCCGTGGGGCTCCTACAATGAGCAGTTCTTC.

This clonotype appeared a few times. The rearrangement links TRBV2 to TRBJ1-2; a possible D gene is TRBD1 (5 bases). CDR3 size: 13 residues. The V gene lost 4 bases and the J gene lost 6 bases, with 12 bases spanning the gap. CDR1 is SNHLY and CDR2 is FYNNEI in the germline V gene. The CDR3 sequence is CASSVGQGNGYTF. As DNA, the CDR3 is TGTGCCAGCAGTGTTGGGCAGGGCAATGGCTACACCTTC. Filled out from reference TRBV2 and TRBJ1-2, the complete variable domain reads EPEVTQTPSHQVTQMGQEVILRCVPISNHLYFYWYRQILGQKVEFLVSFYNNEISEKSEIFDDQFSVERPDGSNFTLKIRSTKLEDSAMYFCASSVGQGNGYTFGSGTRLTVV.

The genes are TRBV21-1 and TRBJ1-4. TRBV21-1 is tagged as a pseudogene. The CDR3 covers 11 residues. CDR3 residues: CASSKGEKLFF. CDR3 nucleotides: TGTGCCAGCAGCAAAGGTGAAAAACTGTTTTTT.

This clonotype was picked up a small number of times. The CDR3 DNA follows: TGTGCCAGTAGTATAGCTGGTCAGTACACTGAAGCTTTCTTT. Translating it yields CASSIAGQYTEAFF. This chain links TRBV19 with TRBJ1-1; no definite D call. Looked up from germline, CDR1 is LNHDA and CDR2 is SQIVND (reference sequence). V shed 1 base and J shed 3 bases, with 9 bases lying between them. The CDR3 length is 14 residues. Based on the CDR3 plus reference TRBV19 and TRBJ1-1, the full variable domain is DGGITQSPKYLFRKEGQNVTLSCEQNLNHDAMYWYRQDPGQGLRLIYYSQIVNDFQKGDIAEGYSVSREKKESFPLTVTSAQKNPTAFYLCASSIAGQYTEAFFGQGTRLTVV.

This clonotype occurred many times. The chain's CDR3 is CASSLEVPGLAGVGNTDTQYF. The DNA of the CDR3 is TGTGCCAGCAGCTTAGAGGTGCCGGGACTAGCGGGAGTTGGGAACACAGATACGCAGTATTTT. J is TRBJ2-3 and V is TRBV13; TRBD2 aligns across 14 bases. V dropped 1 base and J dropped 2; count of bases not matched to a gene: 14. CDR1 is PRHDT and CDR2 is FYEKMQ in the germline V gene (reference sequence). The CDR3 contains 21 residues.

This clonotype was observed a handful of times. The chain links TRBV20-1 to TRBJ2-7; 7 bases fit TRBD1. Trimming at V came to 4 bases and at J to 0 bases, leaving 9 bases not matched to a gene. Germline CDR1 is DFQATT and CDR2 is SNEGSKA (reference sequence). The CDR3 has 15 residues. In DNA form, the CDR3 reads TGCAGTGCTACTAACCGGGACAGCTTCTCCTACGAGCAGTACTTC. It encodes CSATNRDSFSYEQYF.

The sample holds a few counts of this clonotype. The gene calls are TRBV20-1 and TRBJ1-1; tentatively, D is TRBD1 (5 bases). CDR1 is DFQATT and CDR2 is SNEGSKA in the germline V gene (reference sequence). CDR3 length equals 13 residues. V lost 6 bases to trimming and J lost 3 bases, with 14 bases between them. The CDR3 DNA reads as TGCAGTGCCAGACCCGGGGCCCACACTGAAGCTTTCTTT. Amino acids: CSARPGAHTEAFF.

The chain is built from TRBV25-1 and TRBJ2-2; TRBD2 aligns across 8 bases. With V trimmed by 3 bases and J by 4 bases, 10 bases remained unmatched. Germline lookup yields CDR1 MGHDK and CDR2 SYGVNS. This CDR3 region has 17 residues. CDR3 in DNA: TGTGCCAGCAGTGATTTGGAGGGGACTAGGGGCACCGGGGAGCTGTTTTTT. Residues: CASSDLEGTRGTGELFF.

This clonotype has more than one count but fewer than ten. The chain combines TRBV14 with TRBJ2-5; 7 bases line up with TRBD1. This CDR3 is built from 16 residues. CDR1 SGHDN and CDR2 FVKESK come from the germline V gene. With V trimmed by 0 bases and J by 7 bases, 11 bases remained unmatched. CDR3: CASSQEETGSRWTQYF. In DNA, the CDR3 is TGTGCCAGCAGCCAAGAGGAGACAGGGAGTCGATGGACCCAGTACTTC.

This clonotype was observed a few times. The chain employs TRBV27 and TRBJ1-1; D may be TRBD1 (6 bases). V was pared by 8 bases and J by 3 bases, with 16 bases between. Per germline, CDR1 MNHEY and CDR2 SMNVEV (reference sequence). This CDR3 has 14 amino acids. CDR3 loop: CASRPGGHHTEAFF. CDR3 sequence (DNA): TGTGCCAGCCGCCCGGGGGGCCATCACACTGAAGCTTTCTTT.

V usage is TRBV7-9 and J usage is TRBJ1-5; weak D call: TRBD1 (6 bases). The CDR3 has 15 residues. Trimming cost V 3 bases and J 2 bases, with 11 bases left between them. Germline assignment: CDR1 SEHNR and CDR2 FQNEAQ (reference sequence). The CDR3 region is CASSFAGVGNQPQHF. CDR3 nucleotides: TGTGCCAGCAGCTTTGCAGGGGTAGGCAATCAGCCCCAGCATTTT.

In its sample, this clonotype was seen a few times. This chain connects TRBV3-1 to TRBJ2-3; the match to TRBD2 covers 7 bases. This CDR3 comprises 18 residues. Trimming at V came to 0 bases and at J to 0 bases, leaving 9 bases not matched to a gene. CDR1 and CDR2 from the germline V gene are LGHDT and YNNKEL (reference sequence). CDR3 coding DNA: TGTGCCAGCAGCCAAGAGCCGCGACTAGCTGCTAGCACAGATACGCAGTATTTT. Translated: CASSQEPRLAASTDTQYF.

This clonotype was picked up a small number of times. The chain couples TRBV2 to TRBJ2-3; D may be TRBD2 (6 bases). The V end was cut by 6 bases, the J end by 2 bases, with 15 bases between. Germline CDR1 reads SNHLY; CDR2 reads FYNNEI. The CDR3 has 15 residues. The CDR3 DNA reads as TGTGCCAGCAGCAGGCGGGGCATGATCACAGATACGCAGTATTTT. Its protein is CASSRRGMITDTQYF.

This clonotype was counted at least ten times. This chain joins TRBV7-3 and TRBJ2-5, with TRBD1 matching 10 bases. TRBJ2-1 matches the DNA end more closely, so the J call is doubtful. Germline CDR1 SGHTA, CDR2 FQGTGA. CDR3 length: 15 residues. In DNA form, the CDR3 reads TGTGCCAGCAGCCGACGGGACAGGGGCAACAATGAGCAGTTCTTC. Translation: CASSRRDRGNNEQFF.

The chain has TRBV5-1 and TRBJ2-7, with TRBD1 identical over 8 bases. J gave up 5 bases and V 3 bases, and 1 base lay outside the gene matches. The CDR3 covers 12 residues. From germline, CDR1 is SGHRS and CDR2 YFSETQ. The CDR3 spells CASSWTGHEQYF. The CDR3 coding sequence is TGCGCCAGCAGCTGGACAGGGCACGAGCAGTACTTC.

This clonotype was observed a few times. The V call is TRBV20-1, the J call TRBJ2-4; D possibly corresponds to TRBD2 (7 bases). Germline values: CDR1 DFQATT, CDR2 SNEGSKA (reference sequence). The CDR3 is 15 amino acids. Trimming removed 5 bases at V and 0 bases at J, with 14 bases between. CDR3 in amino acids: CSAGGGGLAKNIQYF. DNA for the CDR3: TGCAGTGCTGGAGGGGGGGGACTAGCCAAAAACATTCAGTACTTC.

The genes are TRBV25-1 and TRBJ2-1; D is unresolved. The CDR3 length is 12 residues. Trimming left V 0 bases short and J 10 bases short, with 7 bases between. Germline values: CDR1 MGHDK, CDR2 SYGVNS. CDR3 sequence: CASSEYGSEQFF. The CDR3 DNA reads as TGTGCCAGCAGTGAATATGGGTCGGAGCAGTTCTTC.

The genes are TRBV20-1 and TRBJ2-1; D is unresolved. V shed 4 bases and J shed 0 bases, with 7 bases lying between them. Germline values: CDR1 DFQATT, CDR2 SNEGSKA (reference sequence). The CDR3 has 13 amino acids. The CDR3 coding sequence is TGCAGTGCTACGGTAAGCTCCTACAATGAGCAGTTCTTC. This codes for CSATVSSYNEQFF.

The chain uses TRBV28 and TRBJ2-5; D perhaps matches TRBD2 (6 bases). Trimming took 2 bases from V and 4 from J, leaving 11 bases between them. Germline V CDR1 and CDR2: MDHEN, SYDVKM. CDR3 length: 14 amino acids. CDR3 DNA: TGTGCCAGCAGTTTAGGAGGGATCCCAGAGACCCAGTACTTC. It codes for CASSLGGIPETQYF.

This clonotype has more than one count but fewer than ten. V is TRBV27 and J is TRBJ2-4, with D perhaps TRBD1 (6 bases). The V gene's germline CDR1 is MNHEY and CDR2 SMNVEV (reference sequence). The CDR3 extends over 15 amino acids. The V end lost 5 bases, the J end lost 9 bases, and 20 bases lay between the germline ends. The CDR3 DNA follows: TGTGCCAGCAGTCCGACCTCTGACAGGCTGGCCATTCAGTACTTC. Encoded protein: CASSPTSDRLAIQYF.

This clonotype was counted only a few times. This chain joins TRBV28 and TRBJ1-2; 8 bases are a match to TRBD1. The germline CDR1 and CDR2 sequences are MDHEN and SYDVKM. The CDR3 loop spans 14 amino acids. V lost 8 bases, J lost 8 bases, and 13 bases stayed unmatched. The DNA of the CDR3 is TGTGCCAGCCGCTATGTGGACAGGGAAAGAGGCTACACCTTC. Protein sequence: CASRYVDRERGYTF.